This T cell receptor (beta chain) is drawn from a study of cytomegalovirus exposure and HLA in healthy donors. This clone was seen more than once but under ten times. The junction differs from germline at one of its ends, possibly a read error. Researchers ran the PCR with 60 Vbeta and 13 Jbeta primers. The protocol was immunoSEQ multiplex PCR, while the TCRdb copy is restricted to in-frame clones and leaves out a portion. The sample contains some 120,000 clones, 80% of which appear only once. The CDR3 sequence is 16 residues long. Germline V gene lookup returns CDR1 SEHNR and CDR2 FQNEAQ (reference sequence).

Sequencing input: PBMCs. The chain is built from TRBV7-9 and TRBJ2-3, with 13 nucleotides matching TRBD2. The TCR originated in a male donor in good health and CMV-seronegative. CDR3 amino acids: CSSRATSGGASDTQYF. CDR3 DNA sequence: TGTTCCAGCAGGGCTACTAGCGGGGGGGCCTCAGATACGCAGTATTTT.